Listed here are 27 T cell receptor beta chains from one sample, sequenced in a study of human T cells and chemical hapten exposure. TCRdb called the RACE reads again in MiXCR, with one record for every CDR3 protein. The sample has 35,000 to 45,000 distinct CDR3 sequences; approximately 12% are singletons. Specified time point: pre-sensitization, week 0. The sample's treatment: therapeutic diphenylcyclopropenone sensitization with weekly scalp DPC. The total RNA was obtained from whole blood that was not fractionated. Specimen: whole blood, collected in connection with sensitization to the hapten diphenylcyclopropenone (DPC). Receptors originate from a middle-aged woman with alopecia areata. Some clones in this sample may be carry-over from other donors' samples.

At least ten counts were recorded for this clonotype. The J gene is TRBJ2-1, the V gene TRBV11-2; D might be TRBD1 or TRBD2, each matching 6 bases. Germline CDR1 is SGHAT and CDR2 is FQNNGV. This CDR3 has 14 residues. Trimming took off 5 bases at V and 9 bases at J, with 17 bases between the two ends. The CDR3 DNA reads TGTGCCAGCAGCCACGAGGGGGGTGGACGTGAGCAGTTCTTC. This sequence encodes CASSHEGGGREQFF. The full variable domain, in which reference TRBV11-2 and TRBJ2-1 provide the parts outside the CDR3, is EAGVAQSPRYKIIEKRQSVAFWCNPISGHATLYWYQQILGQGPKLLIQFQNNGVVDDSQLPKDRFSAERLKGVDSTLKIQPAKLEDSAVYLCASSHEGGGREQFFGPGTRLTVL.

This sequence joins TRBV29-1 and TRBJ2-7; TRBD1 matches 9 bases. The ends lost 4 bases at V and 7 bases at J; junction bases unmatched: 11. The CDR3 length is 14 residues. Per germline, CDR1 SQVTM and CDR2 ANQGSEA. CDR3 DNA: TGCAGCGTTGGGACCGGGACAGGGCAAGGGGAGCAGTACTTC. It yields the protein CSVGTGTGQGEQYF.

V and J are TRBV28 and TRBJ1-1; possible D gene TRBD1, 6 bases. Germline loops: CDR1 MDHEN, CDR2 SYDVKM. The CDR3 has 13 residues. V gave up 7 bases and J gave up 9 bases, with 18 bases separating them. The CDR3 region has the DNA TGTGCCAGCACTGATGGGGGGGGCCCGAAAGCTTTCTTT. This encodes CASTDGGGPKAFF.

The chain recombines TRBV10-2 with TRBJ2-1; perhaps TRBD1 as D (5 bases). V gave up 0 bases and J gave up 0 bases, with 12 bases separating them. This CDR3 comprises 17 residues. CDR1 and CDR2 (germline): WSHSY, SAAADI. CDR3 sequence (DNA): TGCGCCAGCAGTGAGTCAAGGGGCACGAGCTCCTACAATGAGCAGTTCTTC. It codes for CASSESRGTSSYNEQFF.

The chain combines TRBV28 with TRBJ2-6; D possibly corresponds to TRBD1 (6 bases). CDR3 size: 16 residues. The germline gives CDR1 MDHEN, CDR2 SYDVKM. V was cut by 5 bases and J by 0 bases, with 11 bases left in between. The CDR3 DNA is TGTGCCAGCAGTCCGGGACATCTCTCTGGGGCCAACGTCCTGACTTTC. It encodes CASSPGHLSGANVLTF.

This clonotype occurred many times. The chain carries TRBV5-1 and TRBJ2-7; D is uncertain. CDR1 and CDR2 (germline): SGHRS, YFSETQ. The ends were cut back, 0 bases at V and 4 bases at J, with 8 bases in the middle. The CDR3 runs 13 residues. The CDR3 loop reads CASSLDNTYEQYF. As DNA, the CDR3 is TGCGCCAGCAGCTTGGATAACACGTACGAGCAGTACTTC.

The sample holds many counts of this clonotype. The V gene is TRBV29-1, the J gene TRBJ1-1; TRBD1 might be the D (5 bases). The ends were cut back, 6 bases at V and 3 bases at J, with 17 bases in the middle. The CDR3 consists of 14 residues. Germline CDR1 and CDR2: SQVTM and ANQGSEA. CDR3 nucleotides: TGCAGCGTCGACGGGGCAGGGTGGTACACTGAAGCTTTCTTT. It specifies CSVDGAGWYTEAFF.

The V call is TRBV24-1, the J call TRBJ1-5, with 9 nucleotides matching TRBD1. V trimming: 2 bases; J trimming: 6 bases; junction bases outside the gene matches: 1. The germline V gene encodes CDR1 KGHDR and CDR2 SFDVKD. The length of the CDR3 is 14 residues. CDR3 nucleotide sequence: TGTGCCACCAGTGATTCGGACAGGGGTCAGCCCCAGCATTTT. Residues: CATSDSDRGQPQHF.

The gene calls are TRBV19 and TRBJ2-1, with 9 bases aligning to TRBD2. Germline CDR1 is LNHDA and CDR2 is SQIVND (reference sequence). With V trimmed by 3 bases and J by 1 base, 4 bases remained unmatched. CDR3 size: 16 residues. The CDR3 sequence: CASSILAGRSYNEQFF. The CDR3, as DNA: TGTGCCAGTAGTATCCTAGCGGGGCGTTCCTACAATGAGCAGTTCTTC.

V usage is TRBV20-1 and J usage is TRBJ1-5; 8 positions match TRBD1. The ends lost 5 bases at V and 3 bases at J; junction bases unmatched: 6. Germline V gives CDR1 DFQATT, CDR2 SNEGSKA (reference sequence). The CDR3 has 14 residues. CDR3 region: CSASKTGANQPQHF. The CDR3 DNA sequence: TGCAGTGCTTCGAAGACAGGGGCCAATCAGCCCCAGCATTTT.

This clonotype was picked up many times. This chain joins TRBV4-3 and TRBJ2-4; 12 nucleotides agree with TRBD2. In germline, CDR1 is LGHNA, CDR2 YSLEER. Germline trimming cut 0 bases from V and 0 bases from J; bases unmatched to any gene: 3. The CDR3 is made up of 18 amino acids. CDR3 loop: CASSQETSGGLAKNIQYF. As DNA, the CDR3 is TGCGCCAGCAGCCAAGAAACTAGCGGGGGGTTAGCCAAAAACATTCAGTACTTC.

At least ten counts were recorded for this clonotype. CDR3 sequence (DNA): TGTGCCAGCAGCCCAACCTGGGGGGAACAGCCCCAGCATTTT. It specifies CASSPTWGEQPQHF. The chain is built from TRBV2 and TRBJ1-5, with TRBD1 as a possible D gene (5 bases). V was cut by 6 bases and J by 7 bases, with 16 bases left in between. CDR1 and CDR2 from the germline V gene are SNHLY and FYNNEI. The CDR3 spans 14 residues.

This clonotype was detected ten times or more. The chain combines TRBV6-5 with TRBJ2-1; 13 bases align to TRBD2. Trimming removed 4 bases from V and 5 bases from J; junction bases left unmatched: 2. Germline lookup yields CDR1 MNHEY and CDR2 SVGAGI. This CDR3 contains 15 residues. CDR3 DNA sequence: TGTGCCAGCAGTTTCGGGACTAGCGGGGACAATGAGCAGTTCTTC. Protein sequence: CASSFGTSGDNEQFF.

The J gene is TRBJ1-3, the V gene TRBV28; no definite D call. Germline-derived CDR1 and CDR2 are MDHEN and SYDVKM. V was trimmed by 6 bases and J by 2 bases, leaving 8 bases between them. This CDR3 region has 13 residues. This CDR3 is CASRTFAGNTIYF. The CDR3 nucleotides read TGTGCCAGCAGGACCTTTGCTGGAAACACCATATATTTT.

The rearrangement joins TRBV28 to TRBJ2-2; D uncertain. From germline, CDR1 is MDHEN and CDR2 SYDVKM. V was pared by 7 bases and J by 0 bases, with 3 bases between. The CDR3 covers 12 residues. CDR3 loop: CASTTNTGELFF. CDR3 nucleotides: TGTGCCAGCACCACGAACACCGGGGAGCTGTTTTTT.

The V and J genes are TRBV28 and TRBJ2-1, with D tentatively TRBD1 (7 bases). CDR3 length: 12 amino acids. Looked up from germline, CDR1 is MDHEN and CDR2 is SYDVKM. Trimming pared 2 bases from V and 9 bases from J, leaving 8 bases between. CDR3 region: CASSLQGGEQFF. The CDR3 DNA reads as TGTGCCAGCAGTTTACAGGGGGGTGAGCAGTTCTTC.

This clonotype was found a few times. At one end, the junction sequence differs from germline, possibly due to a read error. This sequence joins TRBV2 and TRBJ2-1; possibly TRBD1 for D (5 bases). This CDR3 comprises 17 residues. The germline CDR1 and CDR2 sequences are SNHLY and FYNNEI. The CDR3 loop is CTSRARAAASSYNEQFF. CDR3 coding DNA: TGTACCAGCAGGGCCAGGGCTGCCGCTAGCTCCTACAATGAGCAGTTCTTC.

V is TRBV11-3 and J is TRBJ2-1, with D hard to call. Trimming took off 1 base at V and 9 bases at J, with 10 bases between the two ends. Germline CDR1 reads SGHNT; CDR2 reads YENEEA. CDR3 length: 13 amino acids. The CDR3, as DNA: TGTGCCAGCAGCTTAGCTCTGGGGATTGAGCAGTTCTTC. It specifies CASSLALGIEQFF.

The sample holds many counts of this clonotype. This rearrangement joins TRBV6-1 to TRBJ1-2; D is unclear. This CDR3 is 13 amino acids long. Trimming cost V 2 bases and J 4 bases, with 8 bases left between them. Germline CDR1 MNHNS, CDR2 SASEGT. In nucleotides, the CDR3 is TGTGCCAGCAGTGAATCTCTTCTCTATGGCTACACCTTC. Translated, it gives CASSESLLYGYTF.

This clonotype was counted only a few times. This chain links TRBV12-3 or TRBV12-4 with TRBJ1-4; 8 nucleotides align to TRBD1. CDR3 length equals 16 residues. The V segment lost 4 bases and the J segment 1 base; nucleotides outside the gene matches: 5. CDR3 loop: CASSSLDRETNEKLFF. CDR3 sequence (DNA): TGTGCCAGCAGTTCCTTGGACAGGGAAACTAATGAAAAACTGTTTTTT.

Judged by abundance, this clonotype is medium-sized (0.01 to 0.1%). This chain joins TRBV5-6 and TRBJ1-4; D is possibly TRBD1 (6 bases). The CDR3 contains 13 residues. V lost 0 bases and J lost 7, with 7 bases in between. Germline CDR1 is SGHDT and CDR2 is YYEEEE. The CDR3 is CASSLVQGEKLFF. Written as DNA, the CDR3 is TGTGCCAGCAGCTTGGTACAGGGTGAAAAACTGTTTTTT.

This clonotype was recorded at least ten times. The J gene is TRBJ2-1, the V gene TRBV6-4; 8 bases are a match to TRBD2. Trimming cost V 4 bases and J 7 bases; bases outside gene matches: 0. The CDR3 length is 12 residues. Per germline, CDR1 MRHNA and CDR2 SNTAGT. DNA for the CDR3: TGTGCCAGCAGTGCGGGGGGGAATGAGCAGTTCTTC. It is translated as CASSAGGNEQFF.

This clonotype came up many times. The chain joins TRBV20-1 to TRBJ1-1; the D is unclear. The CDR3 has 10 residues. Deletions cut 7 bases from V and 4 bases from J, with 7 bases between. Per germline, CDR1 DFQATT and CDR2 SNEGSKA (reference sequence). CDR3 residues: CSVGITEAFF. For the CDR3, the DNA is TGCAGTGTTGGGATCACTGAAGCTTTCTTT.

The gene calls are TRBV7-2 and TRBJ2-5; D call uncertain. The CDR3 is made up of 13 amino acids. Germline V gives CDR1 SGHTA, CDR2 FQGNSA. Trimming cost V 1 base and J 1 base, with 4 bases left between them. CDR3 DNA: TGTGCCAGCAGCTTAGTCAGCCAAGAGACCCAGTACTTC. It specifies CASSLVSQETQYF.

This clonotype occurred many times. The V call is TRBV6-6, the J call TRBJ2-7; 11 bases match TRBD2. V shed 6 bases, J shed 2 bases, and the junction held 3 bases outside the gene matches. Germline V CDR1 and CDR2: MNHNY, SVGAGI (reference sequence). The CDR3 has 14 residues. CDR3 nucleotides: TGTGCCAGCAGCCGACTAGCGGGGACCTACGAGCAGTACTTC. Its translation: CASSRLAGTYEQYF.

This clonotype was detected many times. The gene calls are TRBV24-1 and TRBJ2-2, with TRBD1 matching 8 bases. The length of the CDR3 is 19 residues. V shed 0 bases, J shed 4 bases, and the junction held 12 bases outside the gene matches. Germline V gene data show CDR1 as KGHDR and CDR2 as SFDVKD. The CDR3 DNA is TGTGCCACCAGTGATTTGCAAACCGGAGGGACAGGACGCACCGGGGAGCTGTTTTTT. Translating gives CATSDLQTGGTGRTGELFF.

This clonotype was counted once. The CDR3 spells CASSSSGTGLYEQYF. CDR3 nucleotides: TGTGCCAGCAGCTCCTCCGGGACAGGGCTATACGAGCAGTACTTC. This sequence joins TRBV9 and TRBJ2-7; 9 bases map to TRBD1. V gave up 4 bases and J gave up 4 bases; unmatched junction bases: 9. The CDR3 totals 15 residues. CDR1 is SGDLS and CDR2 is YYNGEE in the germline V gene.